This entry lists 29 T cell receptor beta chains sequenced from one sample in a study of neurological immune-mediated disorders. TCRdb reprocessed the 5' RACE reads with MiXCR, giving one entry per CDR3 protein. The repertoire has about 88,000 distinct CDR3 sequences, roughly 3.5% of them found once; the top ten carry roughly 6%. The sequenced material came from PBMCs. The receptors originated from a woman under 30 with multiple sclerosis.

This clonotype was counted many times. The gene calls are TRBV7-9 and TRBJ1-2; D call uncertain. Germline-derived CDR1 and CDR2 are SEHNR and FQNEAQ (reference sequence). V lost 5 bases and J 7 bases, leaving 11 bases between the germline ends. The length of the CDR3 is 12 residues. Here the CDR3 reads CASSLLPIGYTF. CDR3 in DNA: TGTGCCAGCAGCCTGCTCCCCATTGGCTACACCTTC.

The sample holds many counts of this clonotype. This sequence joins TRBV27 and TRBJ1-5, with a weak D call TRBD1 (5 bases). Trimming shortened V by 5 bases and J by 7 bases, and 15 bases separated the two germline ends. The CDR3 has 14 amino acids. Per the germline V gene, CDR1 is MNHEY and CDR2 is SMNVEV (reference sequence). The CDR3 sequence: CASSPRRGGQPQHF. CDR3 DNA sequence: TGTGCCAGCAGTCCCAGGAGGGGTGGACAGCCCCAGCATTTT.

This clonotype was counted ten times or more. The chain recombines TRBV12-3 or TRBV12-4 with TRBJ2-2, with D perhaps matching TRBD1 (5 bases). The V end was cut by 4 bases, the J end by 0 bases, with 9 bases between. CDR3 length: 15 amino acids. The CDR3 nucleotides read TGTGCCAGCAGTTCGGACACGTCGAACACCGGGGAGCTGTTTTTT. Its translation: CASSSDTSNTGELFF.

This clonotype has just a few counts. V is TRBV7-9 and J is TRBJ1-1; D gene ambiguous. Trimming removed 1 base from V and 2 bases from J, with 5 bases in between. Germline lookup yields CDR1 SEHNR and CDR2 FQNEAQ (reference sequence). CDR3 length: 13 residues. In DNA, the CDR3 is TGTGCCAGCAGCTTAGGGATTAACACTGAAGCTTTCTTT. This codes for CASSLGINTEAFF.

This clonotype was counted at least ten times. This chain uses TRBV28 with TRBJ1-1, with 9 bases that match TRBD1. Trimming took 4 bases from V and 1 from J; bases not matched to a gene: 4. Germline V gene data show CDR1 as MDHEN and CDR2 as SYDVKM. There are 15 residues in the CDR3. The CDR3 sequence is CASSWTGEENTEAFF. CDR3 DNA: TGTGCCAGCAGTTGGACAGGGGAGGAGAACACTGAAGCTTTCTTT.

The chain's CDR3 is CSASAVLAGGPSYNEQFF. The CDR3, as DNA: TGCAGTGCTAGTGCCGTTCTAGCGGGGGGCCCCTCCTACAATGAGCAGTTCTTC. The rearrangement links TRBV20-1 to TRBJ2-1; TRBD2 aligns across 11 bases. V lost 3 bases, J lost 0 bases, and 10 bases stayed unmatched. The CDR3 runs 18 residues. The germline CDR1 and CDR2 sequences are DFQATT and SNEGSKA (reference sequence).

This clonotype was counted ten times or more. V and J are TRBV9 and TRBJ1-2, with 9 bases matching TRBD1. Germline CDR1 is SGDLS and CDR2 is YYNGEE. The CDR3 has 17 residues. Losses at the gene ends were 5 bases for V and 4 bases for J; bases not matched to a gene: 15. The CDR3 loop is CASRAPGTGPLFYGYTF. In nucleotides, the CDR3 is TGTGCCAGCAGAGCTCCCGGGACAGGGCCCCTGTTCTATGGCTACACCTTC.

This clonotype came up many times. The gene calls are TRBV11-2 and TRBJ2-7; the D gene is possibly TRBD2 (6 bases). Deletions cut 4 bases from V and 2 bases from J, with 21 bases between. Germline CDR1 reads SGHAT; CDR2 reads FQNNGV. The CDR3 has 17 amino acids. CDR3 loop: CASSSMPGRGKTYEQYF. The DNA for the CDR3 is TGTGCCAGCAGCTCTATGCCAGGGCGCGGGAAAACCTACGAGCAGTACTTC.

At least ten counts were recorded for this clonotype. The chain joins TRBV5-1 to TRBJ1-5, with 9 bases matching TRBD1. Germline loops: CDR1 SGHRS, CDR2 YFSETQ. Trimming cost V 2 bases and J 2 bases; bases outside gene matches: 2. The CDR3 is 15 amino acids. CDR3 residues: CASSFTGGGNQPQHF. The DNA of the CDR3 is TGCGCCAGCAGCTTTACAGGGGGCGGCAATCAGCCCCAGCATTTT. Using reference TRBV5-1 and TRBJ1-5 for the parts outside the CDR3, the full variable domain is KAGVTQTPRYLIKTRGQQVTLSCSPISGHRSVSWYQQTPGQGLQFLFEYFSETQRNKGNFPGRFSGRQFSNSRSEMNVSTLELGDSALYLCASSFTGGGNQPQHFGDGTRLSIL.

This clonotype was recorded many times. CDR3 protein: CASSARGTGNHGYTF. For the CDR3, the DNA is TGTGCCAGCAGCGCCCGCGGGACAGGGAATCATGGCTACACCTTC. V gene TRBV5-6 combines with J gene TRBJ1-2; 9 nucleotides agree with TRBD1. V lost 4 bases, J lost 6 bases, and 10 bases stayed unmatched. Germline V gene data show CDR1 as SGHDT and CDR2 as YYEEEE. This CDR3 has 15 amino acids.

In nucleotides, the CDR3 is TGCGCCAGCAGCCTAATTGCCGGGGGGGGGCGTTGGGAGCAGTACTTC. This translates into CASSLIAGGGRWEQYF. The chain has TRBV5-1 and TRBJ2-7; 8 bases line up with TRBD2. The germline gives CDR1 SGHRS, CDR2 YFSETQ. The CDR3 has 16 amino acids. The V and J ends lost 4 bases and 7 bases, in that order; junction bases with no gene match: 16. Complete variable domain (other parts from reference TRBV5-1 and TRBJ2-7): KAGVTQTPRYLIKTRGQQVTLSCSPISGHRSVSWYQQTPGQGLQFLFEYFSETQRNKGNFPGRFSGRQFSNSRSEMNVSTLELGDSALYLCASSLIAGGGRWEQYFGPGTRLTVT.

This clonotype was found many times. The V call is TRBV7-2, the J call TRBJ2-1; 11 bases map to TRBD2. With V trimmed by 4 bases and J by 4 bases, 3 bases remained unmatched. The CDR3 consists of 15 residues. CDR1 is SGHTA and CDR2 is FQGNSA in the germline V gene. The CDR3 is CASSSGLAGYNEQFF. CDR3 nucleotides: TGTGCCAGCAGCTCCGGACTAGCGGGTTACAATGAGCAGTTCTTC.

This clonotype came up many times. The chain recombines TRBV29-1 with TRBJ2-7; 7 positions match TRBD2. Trimming took 6 bases from V and 1 from J; bases not matched to a gene: 12. The CDR3 totals 15 residues. In germline, CDR1 is SQVTM, CDR2 ANQGSEA. The CDR3 reads CSVAIIREASYEQYF. In nucleotides, the CDR3 is TGCAGCGTGGCAATTATACGGGAGGCATCCTACGAGCAGTACTTC.

This clonotype was detected many times. This chain joins TRBV11-2 and TRBJ2-1; 8 bases map to TRBD2. CDR3 length: 17 residues. The germline CDR1 and CDR2 sequences are SGHAT and FQNNGV. V shed 1 base and J 0 bases; nucleotides not matched to a gene: 5. The CDR3 DNA is TGTGCCAGCAGCTTAGGTGGGCGGGGGGCCTCCTACAATGAGCAGTTCTTC. Amino acids: CASSLGGRGASYNEQFF. The complete variable domain, with remaining parts taken from reference TRBV11-2 and TRBJ2-1, reads EAGVAQSPRYKIIEKRQSVAFWCNPISGHATLYWYQQILGQGPKLLIQFQNNGVVDDSQLPKDRFSAERLKGVDSTLKIQPAKLEDSAVYLCASSLGGRGASYNEQFFGPGTRLTVL.

This clonotype was seen a handful of times. This sequence joins TRBV7-2 and TRBJ2-5; tentatively, D is TRBD1 (6 bases). V gave up 6 bases and J gave up 1 base, with 12 bases separating them. Germline V lookup: CDR1 SGHTA, CDR2 FQGNSA. There are 14 residues in the CDR3. The CDR3 coding sequence is TGTGCCAGCAGTCAAGGACAGAGCCAAGAGACCCAGTACTTC. It encodes CASSQGQSQETQYF.

This clonotype was seen ten or more times. This chain joins TRBV4-1 and TRBJ2-2, with D uncertain. Trimming took off 0 bases at V and 6 bases at J, with 11 bases between the two ends. Germline V gene sequence: CDR1 MGHRA, CDR2 YSYEKL. This CDR3 contains 15 residues. CDR3 sequence reads: CASSQEGAVPGELFF. The CDR3, as DNA: TGCGCCAGCAGCCAAGAGGGCGCGGTCCCCGGGGAGCTGTTTTTT.

Ten or more counts support this clonotype. V and J are TRBV6-2 or TRBV6-3 and TRBJ2-5; 7 nucleotides match TRBD1. The CDR3 runs 16 residues. The V gene's germline CDR1 is MNHEY and CDR2 SVGEGT. The junction had 12 bases not matched to a gene; V was cut back by 4 bases and J by 4 bases. CDR3: CASSSARQGTTETQYF. The CDR3 DNA sequence: TGTGCCAGCAGTTCTGCTCGACAGGGAACAACAGAGACCCAGTACTTC.

CDR3 coding DNA: TGCGCCAGCAGCGAACCAAGGGTGACTAGCGGGAACACCGGGGAGCTGTTTTTT. Protein product: CASSEPRVTSGNTGELFF. V gene TRBV5-1 combines with J gene TRBJ2-2, with TRBD2 matching over 9 bases. The J segment lost 1 base and the V segment lost 4 bases, leaving 11 bases of the junction unmatched. This CDR3 region has 18 residues. Per germline, CDR1 SGHRS and CDR2 YFSETQ. The variable domain in full, with the rest retrieved from reference TRBV5-1 and TRBJ2-2, is KAGVTQTPRYLIKTRGQQVTLSCSPISGHRSVSWYQQTPGQGLQFLFEYFSETQRNKGNFPGRFSGRQFSNSRSEMNVSTLELGDSALYLCASSEPRVTSGNTGELFFGEGSRLTVL.

This clonotype was seen repeatedly, ten times or more. The chain links TRBV5-1 to TRBJ2-2; D not certain. This CDR3 contains 15 residues. Germline CDR1 reads SGHRS; CDR2 reads YFSETQ. Trimming took off 0 bases at V and 1 base at J, with 7 bases between the two ends. CDR3 in amino acids: CASSLDGRNTGELFF. The DNA for the CDR3 is TGCGCCAGCAGCTTGGACGGGCGGAACACCGGGGAGCTGTTTTTT. Looking up the rest from reference TRBV5-1 and TRBJ2-2 gives the full variable domain: KAGVTQTPRYLIKTRGQQVTLSCSPISGHRSVSWYQQTPGQGLQFLFEYFSETQRNKGNFPGRFSGRQFSNSRSEMNVSTLELGDSALYLCASSLDGRNTGELFFGEGSRLTVL.

This clonotype was seen repeatedly, ten times or more. This chain connects TRBV20-1 to TRBJ2-3; tentative D call: TRBD1 (6 bases). V lost 5 bases, J lost 2 bases, and 11 bases lay in between. The germline gives CDR1 DFQATT, CDR2 SNEGSKA (reference sequence). The CDR3 contains 13 residues. CDR3 DNA sequence: TGCAGTGCTTACAGACAGGACACAGATACGCAGTATTTT. Translated: CSAYRQDTDTQYF.

This clonotype was picked up many times. The chain carries TRBV5-6 and TRBJ2-3, with 10 bases aligning to TRBD1. V lost 3 bases to trimming and J lost 4 bases; unmatched junction nucleotides: 5. The CDR3 is 15 residues long. In germline, CDR1 is SGHDT, CDR2 YYEEEE. CDR3 amino acids: CASSSGTGEADTQYF. The CDR3 bases are TGTGCCAGCAGCTCCGGGACAGGGGAGGCAGATACGCAGTATTTT.

This clonotype was seen many times. The V gene is TRBV29-1, the J gene TRBJ1-2; D unclear. The V gene lost 4 bases and the J gene lost 3 bases, with 18 bases spanning the gap. The V gene's germline CDR1 is SQVTM and CDR2 ANQGSEA. This CDR3 has 15 amino acids. The CDR3 nucleotides read TGCAGCGTTGCCCCCACAATCTGGGGTGACTATGGCTACACCTTC. Translating gives CSVAPTIWGDYGYTF.

This clonotype was counted at least ten times. The chain couples TRBV10-1 to TRBJ1-1, with D perhaps TRBD1 (6 bases). The CDR3 runs 15 residues. V shed 2 bases and J shed 3 bases, with 13 bases lying between them. CDR1 WNHNN and CDR2 SYGVQD come from the germline V gene (reference sequence). The CDR3 DNA sequence: TGCGCCAGCAGTGAGGAAAGGACAGAGGACACTGAAGCTTTCTTT. It specifies CASSEERTEDTEAFF.

This clonotype was picked up a small number of times. A much larger clone sits a single nucleotide away, making a read error possible. The V gene is TRBV6-5, the J gene TRBJ2-3; weak D call: TRBD1 (5 bases). Trimming took off 6 bases at V and 4 bases at J, with 14 bases between the two ends. This CDR3 region has 14 residues. The germline gives CDR1 MNHEY, CDR2 SVGAGI. The CDR3 nucleotides are TGTGCCAGCAGCCACACAGGAAGGCCAGATACGCAGTATTTT. Encoded protein: CASSHTGRPDTQYF.

Details on this clonotype: Being one base from a much bigger clone, this may be a read error. The chain links TRBV20-1 to TRBJ2-7; D may be TRBD1 (6 bases). This CDR3 has 14 amino acids. Germline V lookup: CDR1 DFQATT, CDR2 SNEGSKA (reference sequence). V gave up 4 bases and J gave up 6 bases, with 19 bases separating them. CDR3 sequence reads: CSAKRQAEPTEQYF. In DNA, the CDR3 is TGCAGTGCTAAAAGACAGGCGGAGCCCACCGAGCAGTACTTC.

This clonotype has ten or more counts. The chain has TRBV4-3 and TRBJ1-5; D may be TRBD1 (6 bases). Germline lookup yields CDR1 LGHNA and CDR2 YSLEER. V shed 4 bases and J shed 5 bases, with 12 bases lying between them. The CDR3 is 14 residues long. Here the CDR3 reads CASSPTGGDQPQHF. In nucleotides, the CDR3 is TGCGCCAGCAGCCCGACAGGAGGGGATCAGCCCCAGCATTTT.

This clonotype was recorded many times. The chain carries TRBV3-1 and TRBJ1-4, with D unclear. The CDR3 loop spans 17 amino acids. V was trimmed by 1 base and J by 7 bases, leaving 19 bases between them. The germline CDR1 and CDR2 sequences are LGHDT and YNNKEL (reference sequence). The CDR3 DNA is TGTGCCAGCAGCCAAGGAGGGAATTGGGGAAAGGGTGAAAAACTGTTTTTT. Translating it yields CASSQGGNWGKGEKLFF.

This clonotype was counted ten times or more. The chain joins TRBV6-5 to TRBJ2-1, with 7 bases aligning to TRBD2. The CDR3 has 14 amino acids. Germline assignment: CDR1 MNHEY and CDR2 SVGAGI. V lost 3 bases to trimming and J lost 8 bases; unmatched junction nucleotides: 7. CDR3: CASSYTQRGYEQFF. The CDR3 DNA reads TGTGCCAGCAGTTATACCCAGCGGGGTTATGAGCAGTTCTTC.

In this sample, this clonotype turned up a few times. The chain couples TRBV20-1 to TRBJ1-1; 10 bases line up with TRBD1. The CDR3 length is 13 residues. V dropped 5 bases and J dropped 3; count of bases not matched to a gene: 3. Germline loops: CDR1 DFQATT, CDR2 SNEGSKA (reference sequence). CDR3 sequence: CSAPGQGDTEAFF. The CDR3 DNA reads TGCAGTGCTCCCGGACAGGGGGACACTGAAGCTTTCTTT.